The 15 T cell receptor beta chains below were found in one sample sequenced in a study of T-cell reconstitution after alpha-beta-depleted transplantation in children (dated by TCRdb to about 2016). The treatment or condition label of this sample denotes: allogeneic hematopoietic cell transplantation with graft depleted of TCRalphabeta T cells and CD19 B cells. Libraries were constructed by PCR. Sequenced using an Illumina HiSeq 2500. TCR libraries were prepared with molecular barcoding, using unique molecular identifiers to normalize TCRbeta repertoire quantification. Through fastp at Q25 and MiXCR, TCRdb rebuilt clones from the public reads, retaining in-frame beta chains. Every entry covers one CDR3 protein and lists the most common genes and DNA from its rows. The sample table holds more than 500,000 distinct CDR3 sequences, of which around 10% were seen once. The top ten hold 13% to 15% of the sample.

The material was PBMCs, mostly from graft donor cells, obtained 180 days after TCRalphabeta/CD19-depleted stem cell transplant. These receptors were obtained from a female patient between 2 and 10 years old who had a stem cell transplant for aplastic anemia, so the T cells may come from the graft donor.

In its sample, this clonotype was seen many times. The chain joins TRBV9 to TRBJ2-5, with a tentative D call TRBD1 (6 bases). Germline CDR1 SGDLS, CDR2 YYNGEE. The CDR3 sequence is 15 residues long. Trimming cost V 2 bases and J 5 bases, with 16 bases left between them. CDR3 DNA sequence: TGTGCCAGCAGCGTGGGAACAGGGTTGGGGGAGACCCAGTACTTC. It translates to CASSVGTGLGETQYF.

J is TRBJ2-4 and V is TRBV7-2; D remains unclear. V was trimmed by 6 bases and J by 12 bases, leaving 12 bases between them. Germline V CDR1 and CDR2: SGHTA, FQGNSA. This CDR3 spans 11 amino acids. The CDR3 nucleotides are TGTGCCAGCAGTAGTGGACGCGATCAGTACTTC. Translated, it gives CASSSGRDQYF.

V usage is TRBV7-9 and J usage is TRBJ2-5; possibly TRBD2 for D (5 bases). The CDR3 is 17 residues long. The V gene's germline CDR1 is SEHNR and CDR2 FQNEAQ (reference sequence). Trimming took 7 bases from V and 5 from J, leaving 26 bases between them. CDR3 bases: TGTGCCAGCAAGCTCTACTCCCAGCGGTCTTCAGAGGAGACCCAGTACTTC. Encoded protein: CASKLYSQRSSEETQYF.

This rearrangement joins TRBV20-1 to TRBJ1-1; 9 bases are a match to TRBD1. The CDR3 has 13 amino acids. V trimming: 3 bases; J trimming: 5 bases; junction bases outside the gene matches: 4. Germline CDR1 is DFQATT and CDR2 is SNEGSKA (reference sequence). Written as DNA, the CDR3 is TGCAGTGCTAGCCGGGACAGGGTGACTGAAGCTTTCTTT. Its translation is CSASRDRVTEAFF.

The CDR3 is CASSLTPGEQYF. The CDR3 bases are TGCGCCAGCAGCTTAACTCCGGGCGAGCAGTACTTC. This chain uses TRBV5-1 with TRBJ2-7; D uncertain. Per the germline V gene, CDR1 is SGHRS and CDR2 is YFSETQ. V was pared by 2 bases and J by 6 bases, with 9 bases between. This CDR3 is built from 12 residues. The variable domain in full, completed from reference TRBV5-1 and TRBJ2-7, reads KAGVTQTPRYLIKTRGQQVTLSCSPISGHRSVSWYQQTPGQGLQFLFEYFSETQRNKGNFPGRFSGRQFSNSRSEMNVSTLELGDSALYLCASSLTPGEQYFGPGTRLTVT.

The V call is TRBV6-1, the J call TRBJ1-2, with unresolved D. The CDR3 loop spans 15 amino acids. V was shortened by 5 bases and J by 8 bases, with 21 bases between the two germline ends. Germline loops: CDR1 MNHNS, CDR2 SASEGT. CDR3 in DNA: TGTGCCAGCAGTCGGGTAAAGGCCGGAAAGGGAGGCTACACCTTC. Protein product: CASSRVKAGKGGYTF.

This clonotype was counted only a few times. The chain couples TRBV12-3 or TRBV12-4 to TRBJ2-7; weak D call: TRBD1 (5 bases). The CDR3 loop spans 15 amino acids. Deletions cut 3 bases from V and 4 bases from J, with 16 bases between. CDR3 residues: CASSFQAQGPYEQYF. Written as DNA, the CDR3 is TGTGCCAGCAGTTTCCAAGCCCAGGGTCCGTACGAGCAGTACTTC.

This chain joins TRBV5-1 and TRBJ2-5; D may be TRBD1 (5 bases). V was clipped by 3 bases and J by 4 bases, with 19 bases between them. The CDR3 is 16 residues long. Germline V gives CDR1 SGHRS, CDR2 YFSETQ. For the CDR3, the DNA is TGCGCCAGCAGCTATGTCCCCCCAGGGATGGGAGAGACCCAGTACTTC. Translated, it gives CASSYVPPGMGETQYF.

On this clonotype itself: The junction does not match germline at one end; this may be a read error. The gene calls are TRBV7-2 and TRBJ2-1; 12 bases map to TRBD2. CDR3 size: 14 residues. Germline CDR1 and CDR2: SGHTA and FQGNSA. CDR3 bases: TGTGCCAGCAGTCTAGCGGGGGGGCTCAATGAGCTGTTCTTC. Amino acid sequence: CASSLAGGLNELFF.

The genes are TRBV20-1 and TRBJ2-5; D assignment may be TRBD1 or TRBD2 (6 bases each). CDR3 length equals 15 residues. Trimming pared 4 bases from V and 2 bases from J, leaving 17 bases between. CDR1 is DFQATT, CDR2 SNEGSKA, per germline (reference sequence). CDR3 sequence: CSANGGLGRQETQYF. As DNA, the CDR3 is TGCAGTGCTAATGGGGGGCTTGGCAGACAAGAGACCCAGTACTTC.

The CDR3 loop reads CASSTGQVTGELFF. The CDR3 coding sequence is TGTGCCAGCAGCACCGGACAGGTCACCGGGGAGCTGTTTTTT. This chain uses TRBV9 with TRBJ2-2; 7 bases align to TRBD1. J was trimmed by 4 bases and V by 4 bases; bases with no gene match: 4. This CDR3 is 14 amino acids long. The germline CDR1 and CDR2 sequences are SGDLS and YYNGEE.

This clonotype was seen a few times. This chain uses TRBV10-3 with TRBJ2-3; TRBD2 matches at 9 bases. V dropped 5 bases and J dropped 1; count of bases not matched to a gene: 1. CDR1 and CDR2 (germline): ENHRY, SYGVKD. The CDR3 runs 14 residues. CDR3 coding DNA: TGTGCCATCAGTCGGACTAGCGGCACAGATACGCAGTATTTT. As protein: CAISRTSGTDTQYF.

The genes are TRBV7-2 and TRBJ1-4; D gene uncertain. Trimming removed 2 bases from V and 4 bases from J, with 14 bases in between. Germline V lookup: CDR1 SGHTA, CDR2 FQGNSA. CDR3 length equals 16 residues. CDR3 in DNA: TGTGCCAGCAGCTTATATCCAGGCCTCGATAATGAAAAACTGTTTTTT. This sequence encodes CASSLYPGLDNEKLFF.

The J gene is TRBJ2-1, the V gene TRBV5-1; 7 nucleotides match TRBD1. Germline CDR1 and CDR2: SGHRS and YFSETQ. V lost 4 bases, J lost 0 bases, and 16 bases stayed unmatched. This CDR3 comprises 19 residues. In DNA, the CDR3 is TGCGCCAGCAGCGCGCCCCCTGTCACCGCAGGGGGCTCCTACAATGAGCAGTTCTTC. This gives the protein CASSAPPVTAGGSYNEQFF.

Only a few counts were recorded for this clonotype. This chain connects TRBV28 to TRBJ2-1; D may correspond to TRBD1 or TRBD2 (6 bases each). CDR1 and CDR2 (germline): MDHEN, SYDVKM. Trimming cost V 7 bases and J 0 bases, with 13 bases left between them. This CDR3 is built from 15 residues. The CDR3 loop reads CASNIGGGSYNEQFF. As DNA, the CDR3 is TGTGCCAGCAACATAGGAGGGGGCTCCTACAATGAGCAGTTCTTC.